This T cell receptor beta chain originates from a study of identical twins. Trimming stripped 10 bases from V and 10 bases from J, with 13 bases between. The CDR3 length is 10 residues. Looked up from germline, CDR1 is LNHDA and CDR2 is SQIVND (reference sequence). TCRdb re-called the 5' RACE reads with MiXCR, one entry per CDR3 protein. The sample yields roughly 720,000 distinct CDR3 sequences, 15% to 20% seen once. These data were also reused for a study on T cells expressing NK-cell markers. That source adds: Several of the experiments relied on an anti-gamma-delta TCR antibody so that only alpha-beta TCR T cells were sorted. The CD3+CD56-NKG2C+ fraction was also led by these clonotypes in a handful of donors.

This TCR derives from a woman aged 18-30 years in good health. The material sequenced was PBMCs. This chain links TRBV19 with TRBJ1-1; D remains unclear. CDR3 sequence reads: CATDGGRAFF. The CDR3 DNA reads as TGTGCCACCGACGGTGGTAGAGCTTTCTTT.